This TCR beta chain was profiled in a study of cytotoxic CD8 clonotypes in ibrutinib-treated CLL. Produced via immunoSEQ multiplex PCR; TCRdb's table is partial and in-frame only. The sample contains around 310,000 clones, around four fifths of which appear only once. The CDR3 is 15 amino acids. The V and J ends lost 2 bases and 2 bases, in that order; junction bases with no gene match: 5. Germline V lookup: CDR1 SGHAT, CDR2 FQNNGV. This receptor was taken from a human donor with chronic lymphocytic leukemia. This chain links TRBV11-2 with TRBJ1-1, with 7 bases lining up with TRBD1. Material: PBMCs, obtained before ibrutinib treatment. The CDR3 sequence: CASSLFGTDNTEAFF. Here the CDR3 DNA reads TGTGCCAGCAGCTTATTTGGGACAGATAACACTGAAGCTTTCTTT.